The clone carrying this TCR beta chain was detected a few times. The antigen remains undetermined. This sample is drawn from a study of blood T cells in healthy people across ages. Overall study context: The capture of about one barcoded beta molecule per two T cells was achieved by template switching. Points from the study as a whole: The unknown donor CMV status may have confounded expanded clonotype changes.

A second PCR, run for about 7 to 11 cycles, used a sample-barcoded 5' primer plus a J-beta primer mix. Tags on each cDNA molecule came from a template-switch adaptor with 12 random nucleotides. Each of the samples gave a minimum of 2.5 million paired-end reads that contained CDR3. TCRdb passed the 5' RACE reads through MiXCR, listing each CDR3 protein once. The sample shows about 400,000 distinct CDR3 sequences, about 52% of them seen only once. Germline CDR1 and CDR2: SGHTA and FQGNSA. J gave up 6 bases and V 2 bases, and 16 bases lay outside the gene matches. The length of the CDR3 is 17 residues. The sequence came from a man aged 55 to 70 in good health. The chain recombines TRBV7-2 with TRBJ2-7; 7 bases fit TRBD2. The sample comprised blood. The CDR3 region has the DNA TGTGCCAGCAGCTTAACCCAGAGACTAGCCCCCGGAGTCGAGCAGTACTTC. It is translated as CASSLTQRLAPGVEQYF.